This TCR beta chain was recovered during a study of response to subunit inactivated influenza vaccine. General study results and limits: Authors suggested few new T cells are recruited by each seasonal influenza vaccination.

CDR3 length equals 12 residues. V was shortened by 1 base and J by 7 bases, with 5 bases between the two germline ends. The germline gives CDR1 SEHNR, CDR2 FQNEAQ (reference sequence). As to this clonotype: Its antigen is not identified.

In TCRdb, the RT-PCR reads were re-called with MiXCR into one record per CDR3 protein. The data hold about 650,000 distinct CDR3 sequences, with approximately 14% observed a single time. This rearrangement joins TRBV7-9 to TRBJ2-1; D unresolved. This sequence originates from a man between 45 and 60 years old who received an inactivated influenza vaccine. This specimen consisted of PBMCs from blood, obtained 14 days before vaccination. The CDR3 protein is CASSLGKNEQFF. CDR3 in DNA: TGTGCCAGCAGCTTAGGTAAAAATGAGCAGTTCTTC.